Presented here are 4 T cell receptor beta chains from one specimen sequenced in a study of T cell repertoires in ileal Crohn's disease. Time point specified: neoterminal ileum biopsy at postoperative endoscopy, about 6 months after surgery. Only in-frame clones appear in the TCRdb table, and some are missing; sequencing was by immunoSEQ multiplex PCR. This table has 4,000 or so clones, approximately 78% appearing once. Source material: ileal tissue. All receptors come from an adult with Crohn's disease.

This chain uses TRBV18 with TRBJ1-6, with no clear D. Germline CDR1 and CDR2: KGHSH and LQKENI. V dropped 8 bases and J dropped 6 bases, with 14 bases sitting between them. The CDR3 runs to 14 residues. The CDR3 spells CASRSEGSNSPLHF. In nucleotides, the CDR3 is TGTGCCAGCCGGTCGGAGGGTTCTAATTCACCCCTCCACTTT.

For this clone: A read error may be the cause here, since a much bigger clone is one base away. The chain employs TRBV5-4 and TRBJ1-4; 8 positions agree with TRBD1. The CDR3 has 15 amino acids. J gave up 3 bases and V 2 bases, and 3 bases lay outside the gene matches. Germline V gene sequence: CDR1 SGHNT, CDR2 YYREEE (reference sequence). As DNA, the CDR3 is TGTGCCAGCAGCTTTCAGGGGGCAGCTAATGAAAAACTGTTTTTT. It yields the protein CASSFQGAANEKLFF.

The rearrangement joins TRBV5-6 to TRBJ2-7; TRBD1 matches at 7 bases. The germline V gene has CDR1 SGHDT and CDR2 YYEEEE. The CDR3 has 13 residues. J was trimmed by 7 bases and V by 2 bases; bases with no gene match: 6. The CDR3 reads CASSFDREGEQYF. The CDR3 nucleotides read TGTGCCAGCAGCTTTGACAGGGAAGGAGAGCAGTACTTC.

The genes are TRBV5-1 and TRBJ2-5; possibly TRBD1 for D (6 bases). Germline-derived CDR1 and CDR2 are SGHRS and YFSETQ. V was shortened by 2 bases and J by 1 base, with 9 bases between the two germline ends. The CDR3 sequence is 14 residues long. CDR3 in amino acids: CASSLQGFQETQYF. CDR3 in DNA: TGCGCCAGCAGCTTACAGGGTTTCCAAGAGACCCAGTACTTC.